The 20 T cell receptor beta chains presented below share a single source sample, sequenced in a study of shared clonotypes between healthy human individuals. It was CD45RO-negative cells, positively selected for CCR7, that made up naive CD8 cells, with terminally differentiated effector memory CD45RA+ cells excluded. Here immunoSEQ multiplex PCR was the method, and the copy in TCRdb shows in-frame clones only, minus some. Found here are around 600,000 clones, roughly 98% of them singletons; the top ten hold 0.3%. The sample taken for sequencing was naive CD8+ T cells sorted from blood. These receptors were obtained from a man aged 25 to 45 in good health.

The chain employs TRBV2 and TRBJ1-1, with D perhaps matching TRBD1 (6 bases). V lost 5 bases and J lost 3, with 19 bases in between. Germline values: CDR1 SNHLY, CDR2 FYNNEI. The CDR3 runs 16 residues. CDR3 protein: CASSQGETGGDTEAFF. CDR3 in DNA: TGTGCCAGCAGTCAAGGGGAGACAGGAGGGGACACTGAAGCTTTCTTT.

The CDR3, as DNA: TGTGCCAGCAGTGAAGAAGGAGGGAGGGCCCAAACAGATACGCAGTATTTT. Protein: CASSEEGGRAQTDTQYF. V and J are TRBV2 and TRBJ2-3, with TRBD2 matching 7 bases. The V gene end was trimmed by 1 base and the J gene end by 3 bases; junction bases not matched to a gene: 10. Germline-derived CDR1 and CDR2 are SNHLY and FYNNEI. The CDR3 length is 17 residues.

J is TRBJ1-2 and V is TRBV27; the D gene is possibly TRBD1 (5 bases). V was cut by 0 bases and J by 4 bases, with 9 bases left in between. The CDR3 is made up of 14 amino acids. Germline V CDR1 and CDR2: MNHEY, SMNVEV (reference sequence). This CDR3 reads CASSLSNGGYGYTF. The DNA of the CDR3 is TGTGCCAGCAGTTTATCGAATGGGGGCTATGGCTACACCTTC.

This rearrangement joins TRBV7-6 to TRBJ2-1; TRBD1 matches 7 bases. From germline, CDR1 is SGHVS and CDR2 FNYEAQ. The CDR3 totals 13 residues. Trimming removed 2 bases from V and 9 bases from J; junction bases left unmatched: 4. The CDR3 coding sequence is TGTGCCAGCAGCTTACTGAGACAGGGTGAGCAGTTCTTC. Translated: CASSLLRQGEQFF.

The V gene is TRBV5-6, the J gene TRBJ2-7, with 9 bases matching TRBD2. CDR3 length: 15 residues. The V gene's germline CDR1 is SGHDT and CDR2 YYEEEE. The V gene end was trimmed by 2 bases and the J gene end by 5 bases; junction bases not matched to a gene: 8. The CDR3 loop is CASSLTGLAQDEQYF. In DNA, the CDR3 is TGTGCCAGCAGCTTAACGGGACTAGCTCAGGACGAGCAGTACTTC.

This chain links TRBV5-4 with TRBJ2-1; 8 bases map to TRBD2. The CDR3 contains 14 residues. V dropped 4 bases and J dropped 4; count of bases not matched to a gene: 4. The germline V gene has CDR1 SGHNT and CDR2 YYREEE (reference sequence). The DNA of the CDR3 is TGTGCCAGCAGCGTTAGCGGGACTTACAATGAGCAGTTCTTC. It specifies CASSVSGTYNEQFF.

The rearrangement joins TRBV19 to TRBJ2-1, with unresolved D. The CDR3 has 15 residues. Per the germline V gene, CDR1 is LNHDA and CDR2 is SQIVND (reference sequence). V shed 1 base and J shed 2 bases, with 9 bases lying between them. DNA for the CDR3: TGTGCCAGTAGTATAGTCCGGGTCCCCTACAATGAGCAGTTCTTC. It encodes CASSIVRVPYNEQFF. Full variable domain (rest looked up from reference TRBV19 and TRBJ2-1): DGGITQSPKYLFRKEGQNVTLSCEQNLNHDAMYWYRQDPGQGLRLIYYSQIVNDFQKGDIAEGYSVSREKKESFPLTVTSAQKNPTAFYLCASSIVRVPYNEQFFGPGTRLTVL.

The chain combines TRBV4-1 with TRBJ2-2, with 7 bases that match TRBD2. This CDR3 contains 14 residues. The germline gives CDR1 MGHRA, CDR2 YSYEKL. V was clipped by 6 bases and J by 9 bases; unmatched bases: 10. The CDR3 DNA sequence: TGCGCCAGCAGGGGATCTAGCGGCCTCAGGGAGCTGTTTTTT. It specifies CASRGSSGLRELFF.

The V call is TRBV27, the J call TRBJ2-7; no firm D call. V was trimmed by 5 bases and J by 2 bases, leaving 16 bases between them. Germline values: CDR1 MNHEY, CDR2 SMNVEV (reference sequence). The CDR3 runs to 15 residues. The DNA for the CDR3 is TGTGCCAGCAGTCCACTCCGCGCGGCAGCCTACGAGCAGTACTTC. It encodes CASSPLRAAAYEQYF.

The chain has TRBV2 and TRBJ2-3; D is perhaps TRBD2 (6 bases). Germline V gene data show CDR1 as SNHLY and CDR2 as FYNNEI. Trimming shortened V by 7 bases and J by 3 bases, and 8 bases separated the two germline ends. The CDR3 is 12 residues long. The CDR3 spells CASKTRTDTQYF. CDR3 in DNA: TGTGCCAGCAAGACTAGGACAGATACGCAGTATTTT.

The CDR3 region has the DNA TGTGCCAGCAGCTCGCCCGAGGGACTAGCGGTCTACAATGAGCAGTTCTTC. Its protein product is CASSSPEGLAVYNEQFF. The chain combines TRBV7-6 with TRBJ2-1, with TRBD2 matching 11 bases. The ends lost 4 bases at V and 3 bases at J; junction bases unmatched: 8. From germline, CDR1 is SGHVS and CDR2 FNYEAQ. The length of the CDR3 is 17 residues.

The chain links TRBV27 to TRBJ2-1; 8 bases agree with TRBD2. The CDR3 is 14 residues long. V was clipped by 7 bases and J by 2 bases; unmatched bases: 4. Germline loops: CDR1 MNHEY, CDR2 SMNVEV (reference sequence). CDR3 sequence reads: CASTSGGTYNEQFF. The DNA of the CDR3 is TGTGCCAGCACGTCGGGAGGGACCTACAATGAGCAGTTCTTC.

This chain links TRBV5-1 with TRBJ2-2; TRBD1 might be the D (6 bases). The CDR3 spans 15 residues. Germline CDR1 SGHRS, CDR2 YFSETQ. The ends were cut back, 4 bases at V and 0 bases at J, with 10 bases in the middle. This CDR3 is CASSPGVTNTGELFF. Written as DNA, the CDR3 is TGCGCCAGCAGCCCAGGGGTTACGAACACCGGGGAGCTGTTTTTT.

The gene calls are TRBV30 and TRBJ2-7; 7 nucleotides align to TRBD2. From germline, CDR1 is GTSNPN and CDR2 SVGIG (reference sequence). CDR3 size: 16 residues. V lost 0 bases to trimming and J lost 3 bases; unmatched junction nucleotides: 11. CDR3 nucleotides: TGTGCCTGGAGTGTGGGGCGGCGGGAGATTAACTACGAGCAGTACTTC. Residues: CAWSVGRREINYEQYF.

This clone was counted a single time. The genes are TRBV27 and TRBJ1-4; 12 bases map to TRBD1. The CDR3 runs to 19 residues. V gave up 3 bases and J gave up 2 bases; unmatched junction bases: 10. Germline CDR1 reads MNHEY; CDR2 reads SMNVEV (reference sequence). In DNA, the CDR3 is TGTGCCAGCAGTTTCCTCGGGACAGGGGGCCCTTCCACTAATGAAAAACTGTTTTTT. Its protein product is CASSFLGTGGPSTNEKLFF.

The J gene is TRBJ1-2, the V gene TRBV29-1; perhaps TRBD1 as D (5 bases). This CDR3 spans 17 amino acids. Germline-derived CDR1 and CDR2 are SQVTM and ANQGSEA. V lost 5 bases and J lost 4, with 26 bases in between. The chain's CDR3 is CSVLSPSHHTGPYGYTF. The CDR3 DNA follows: TGCAGCGTTCTCTCGCCATCTCACCATACGGGGCCCTATGGCTACACCTTC.

The gene calls are TRBV6-1 and TRBJ1-5; D not resolved. CDR1 is MNHNS, CDR2 SASEGT, per germline. Trimming removed 0 bases from V and 0 bases from J, with 12 bases in between. This CDR3 is built from 17 residues. CDR3 sequence: CASSEALEDYSNQPQHF. As DNA, the CDR3 is TGTGCCAGCAGTGAAGCTCTTGAGGATTATAGCAATCAGCCCCAGCATTTT.

This CDR3 is CASSLSSGRAYEQYF. CDR3 nucleotides: TGTGCCAGCAGCTTGAGTAGCGGGAGAGCCTACGAGCAGTACTTC. The J gene is TRBJ2-7, the V gene TRBV7-6, with TRBD2 matching over 9 bases. The CDR3 runs to 15 residues. CDR1 and CDR2 (germline): SGHVS, FNYEAQ. The trim removed 3 bases at V and 2 bases at J, leaving 5 bases unmatched.

The rearrangement links TRBV7-9 to TRBJ2-5; D ambiguous. Germline CDR1 is SEHNR and CDR2 is FQNEAQ (reference sequence). V was trimmed by 2 bases and J by 5 bases, leaving 6 bases between them. This CDR3 region has 12 residues. The CDR3 region has the DNA TGTGCCAGCAGCTTAAGGACGGAGACCCAGTACTTC. It codes for CASSLRTETQYF. Complete variable domain (other parts from reference TRBV7-9 and TRBJ2-5): DTGVSQNPRHKITKRGQNVTFRCDPISEHNRLYWYRQTLGQGPEFLTYFQNEAQLEKSRLLSDRFSAERPKGSFSTLEIQRTEQGDSAMYLCASSLRTETQYFGPGTRLLVL.

The gene calls are TRBV29-1 and TRBJ2-1, with TRBD1 as a possible D gene (6 bases). This CDR3 contains 14 residues. Germline values: CDR1 SQVTM, CDR2 ANQGSEA. The V end lost 3 bases, the J end lost 9 bases, and 18 bases lay between the germline ends. The chain's CDR3 is CSVEYETVDSEQFF. The DNA for the CDR3 is TGCAGCGTTGAGTACGAGACAGTGGACAGTGAGCAGTTCTTC.